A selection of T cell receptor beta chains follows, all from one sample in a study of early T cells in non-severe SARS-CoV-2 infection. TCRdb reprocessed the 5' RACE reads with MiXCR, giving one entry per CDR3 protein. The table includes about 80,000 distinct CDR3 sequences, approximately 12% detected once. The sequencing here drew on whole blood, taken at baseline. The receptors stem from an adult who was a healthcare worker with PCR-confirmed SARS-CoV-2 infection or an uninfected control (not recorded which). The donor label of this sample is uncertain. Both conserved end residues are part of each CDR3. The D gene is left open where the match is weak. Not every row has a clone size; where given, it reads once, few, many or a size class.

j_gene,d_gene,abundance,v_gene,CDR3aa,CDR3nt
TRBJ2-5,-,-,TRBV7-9,CASSPTLEGTQYF,TGTGCCAGCAGCCCCACCCTGGAGGGGACCCAGTACTTC
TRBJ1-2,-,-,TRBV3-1,CASSQGGRTNYGYTF,TGTGCCAGCAGCCAAGGGGGTCGGACTAACTATGGCTACACCTTC
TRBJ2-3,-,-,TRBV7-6,CASSLGRKRGDTQYF,TGTGCCAGCAGCTTAGGGAGAAAACGCGGAGATACGCAGTATTTT
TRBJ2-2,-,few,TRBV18,CASSPNLNTGELFF,TGTGCCAGCTCACCGAATCTGAACACCGGGGAGCTGTTTTTT
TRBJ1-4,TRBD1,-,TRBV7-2,CASSLYGTANEKLFF,TGTGCCAGCAGCCTATACGGGACAGCTAATGAAAAACTGTTTTTT
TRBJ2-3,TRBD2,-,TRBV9,CASSASAGTSGGPTDTQYF,TGTGCCAGCAGCGCCTCCGCCGGGACTAGCGGGGGCCCCACAGATACGCAGTATTTT
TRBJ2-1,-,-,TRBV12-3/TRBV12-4,CASSLTKPNEQFF,TGTGCCAGCAGTTTAACAAAGCCCAATGAGCAGTTCTTC
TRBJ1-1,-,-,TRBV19,CASSILLNTEAFF,TGTGCCAGTAGTATTTTATTGAACACTGAAGCTTTCTTT
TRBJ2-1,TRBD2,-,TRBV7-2,CASSLGGLAGGEQFF,TGTGCCAGCAGCTTAGGGGGGCTAGCGGGCGGTGAGCAGTTCTTC
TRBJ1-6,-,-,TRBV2,CASTSSGGVNSPLHF,TGTGCCAGCACTTCCTCGGGGGGGGTTAATTCACCCCTCCACTTT
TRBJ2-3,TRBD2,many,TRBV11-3,CASSWGLAGDTDTQYF,TGTGCCAGCAGCTGGGGACTAGCGGGGGACACAGATACGCAGTATTTT
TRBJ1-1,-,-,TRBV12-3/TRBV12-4,CASSRQGEAFF,TGTGCCAGCAGTAGGCAGGGGGAAGCTTTCTTT
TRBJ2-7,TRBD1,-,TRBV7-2,CASSFSGGEQYF,TGTGCCAGCAGCTTCTCAGGGGGCGAGCAGTACTTC